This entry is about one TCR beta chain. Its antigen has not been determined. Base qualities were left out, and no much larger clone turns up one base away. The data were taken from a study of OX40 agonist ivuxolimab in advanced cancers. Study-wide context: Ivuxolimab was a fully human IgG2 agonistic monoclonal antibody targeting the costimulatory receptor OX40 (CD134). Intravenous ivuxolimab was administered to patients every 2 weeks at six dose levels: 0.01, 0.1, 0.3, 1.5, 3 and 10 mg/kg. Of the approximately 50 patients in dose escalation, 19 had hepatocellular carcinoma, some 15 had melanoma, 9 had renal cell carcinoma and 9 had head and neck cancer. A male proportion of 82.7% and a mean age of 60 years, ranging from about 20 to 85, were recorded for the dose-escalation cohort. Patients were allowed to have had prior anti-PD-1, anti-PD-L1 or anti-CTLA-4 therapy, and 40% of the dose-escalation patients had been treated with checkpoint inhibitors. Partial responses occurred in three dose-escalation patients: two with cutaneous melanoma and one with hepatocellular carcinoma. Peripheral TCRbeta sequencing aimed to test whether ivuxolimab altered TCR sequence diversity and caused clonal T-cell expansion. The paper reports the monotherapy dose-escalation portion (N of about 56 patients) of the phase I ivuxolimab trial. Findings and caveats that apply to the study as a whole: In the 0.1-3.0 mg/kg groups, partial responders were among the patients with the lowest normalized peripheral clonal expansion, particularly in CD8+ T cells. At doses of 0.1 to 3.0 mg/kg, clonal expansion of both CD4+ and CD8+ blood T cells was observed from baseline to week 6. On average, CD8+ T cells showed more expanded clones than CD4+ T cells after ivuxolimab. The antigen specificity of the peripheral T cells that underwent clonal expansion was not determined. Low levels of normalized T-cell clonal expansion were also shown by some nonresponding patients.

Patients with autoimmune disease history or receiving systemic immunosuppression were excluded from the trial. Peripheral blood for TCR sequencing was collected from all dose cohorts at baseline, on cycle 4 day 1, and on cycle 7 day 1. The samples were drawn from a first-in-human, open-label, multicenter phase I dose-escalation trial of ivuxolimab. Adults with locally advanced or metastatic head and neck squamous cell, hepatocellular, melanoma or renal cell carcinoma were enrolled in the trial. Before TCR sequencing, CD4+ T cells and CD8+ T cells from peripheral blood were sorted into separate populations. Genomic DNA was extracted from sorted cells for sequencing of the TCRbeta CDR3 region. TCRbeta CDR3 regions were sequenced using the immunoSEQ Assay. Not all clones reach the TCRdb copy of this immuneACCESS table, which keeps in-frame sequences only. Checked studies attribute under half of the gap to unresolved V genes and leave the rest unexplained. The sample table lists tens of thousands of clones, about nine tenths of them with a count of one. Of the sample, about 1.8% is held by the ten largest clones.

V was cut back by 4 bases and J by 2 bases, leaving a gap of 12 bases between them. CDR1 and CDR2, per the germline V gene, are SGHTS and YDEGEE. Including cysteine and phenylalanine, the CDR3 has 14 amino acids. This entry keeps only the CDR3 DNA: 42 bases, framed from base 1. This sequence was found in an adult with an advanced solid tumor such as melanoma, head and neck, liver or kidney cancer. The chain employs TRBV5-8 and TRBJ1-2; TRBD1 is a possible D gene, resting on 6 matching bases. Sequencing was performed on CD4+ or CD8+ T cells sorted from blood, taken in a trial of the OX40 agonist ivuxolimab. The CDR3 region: CASSPRRGNYGYTF. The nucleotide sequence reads TGTGCCAGCAGCCCCAGGAGGGGGAACTATGGCTACACCTTC.